The 29 T cell receptor beta chains given below trace back to one sample, sequenced in a study of blood T cell repertoires in COVID-19. Sequencing was performed with immunoSEQ multiplex PCR; in TCRdb, only in-frame clones are kept and a portion is missing. Altogether about 13,000 clones are present, 80% to 90% being singletons, with the ten largest covering more than 4.5%. Specimen: peripheral blood. Source of these receptors: a human donor in a cohort sampled during active COVID-19.

The chain links TRBV9 to TRBJ2-7; weak D call: TRBD1 (7 bases). Trimming took off 0 bases at V and 5 bases at J, with 18 bases between the two ends. CDR1 and CDR2 (germline): SGDLS, YYNGEE. This CDR3 is 16 amino acids long. This CDR3 reads CASSVGEPTGRNEQYF. The CDR3 DNA reads TGTGCCAGCAGCGTAGGGGAACCGACAGGGAGGAACGAGCAGTACTTC.

The rearrangement uses TRBV20-1 and TRBJ2-3; TRBD2 agrees at 9 bases. Germline CDR1 reads DFQATT; CDR2 reads SNEGSKA (reference sequence). The CDR3 consists of 15 residues. After removal of 3 bases from V and 1 base from J, the junction contained 5 bases not matched to a gene. The CDR3 here is CSASKGGGGTDTQYF. CDR3 nucleotide sequence: TGCAGTGCTAGTAAGGGCGGGGGGGGCACAGATACGCAGTATTTT.

V usage is TRBV21-1 and J usage is TRBJ2-4; TRBD2 was called by the table and not checked on the DNA. TRBV21-1 is marked as a pseudogene. The CDR3 is 18 amino acids. The CDR3 DNA sequence: TGTGCCAGCAGCAAAGAAGAGAGGGTCAGAGTGGCCAAAAACATTCAGTACTTC. Translating it yields CASSKEERVRVAKNIQYF.

This clone has only a few counts. V usage is TRBV7-9 and J usage is TRBJ1-1, with D perhaps TRBD1 (6 bases). Germline assignment: CDR1 SEHNR and CDR2 FQNEAQ (reference sequence). CDR3 length: 14 residues. Trimming cost V 4 bases and J 4 bases, with 13 bases left between them. In nucleotides, the CDR3 is TGTGCCAGCAGCTCAGTAGGGACAACCACTGAAGCTTTCTTT. Amino acids: CASSSVGTTTEAFF.

The chain recombines TRBV4-1 with TRBJ2-7; 13 bases match TRBD2. The CDR3 runs 15 residues. Per germline, CDR1 MGHRA and CDR2 YSYEKL. V lost 4 bases to trimming and J lost 12 bases; unmatched junction nucleotides: 12. The CDR3 region is CASSRAGTSGNLAYF. The CDR3 bases are TGCGCCAGCAGCCGAGCCGGGACTAGCGGGAATCTTGCGTACTTC.

This chain uses TRBV19 with TRBJ2-2; unclear D gene. CDR1 LNHDA and CDR2 SQIVND come from the germline V gene (reference sequence). V dropped 2 bases and J dropped 2 bases, with 6 bases sitting between them. The length of the CDR3 is 14 residues. The CDR3 region has the DNA TGTGCCAGTAGTATAACACCCAACACCGGGGAGCTGTTTTTT. As protein: CASSITPNTGELFF. Variable domain in full (rest from reference TRBV19 and TRBJ2-2): DGGITQSPKYLFRKEGQNVTLSCEQNLNHDAMYWYRQDPGQGLRLIYYSQIVNDFQKGDIAEGYSVSREKKESFPLTVTSAQKNPTAFYLCASSITPNTGELFFGEGSRLTVL.

With regard to this clone: At one end, the junction sequence differs from germline, possibly due to a read error. The rearrangement joins TRBV3-1 (or the pseudogene TRBV3-2) to TRBJ1-1, with D maybe TRBD1 (6 bases). The germline V gene encodes CDR1 LGHDT and CDR2 YNNKEL (reference sequence). The length of the CDR3 is 13 residues. In DNA, the CDR3 is TGTGCCAGCAGCCCAAATATTCAGGGGTTGGCGGCCTTT. Its translation: CASSPNIQGLAAF.

This clone was observed a single time. This chain links TRBV5-1 with TRBJ2-1; D is unclear. The V end was cut by 0 bases, the J end by 5 bases, with 9 bases between. This CDR3 comprises 14 residues. From germline, CDR1 is SGHRS and CDR2 YFSETQ. The CDR3 is CASSLGLDHNEQFF. The CDR3 nucleotides read TGCGCCAGCAGCTTGGGTCTAGATCACAATGAGCAGTTCTTC.

The J gene is TRBJ2-1, the V gene TRBV7-2; the match to TRBD2 covers 11 bases. Unmatched junction bases numbered 4, after V lost 0 bases and J lost 15 bases. Germline V gene lookup returns CDR1 SGHTA and CDR2 FQGNSA. The CDR3 consists of 13 residues. CDR3 amino acids: CASSLASGRVRFF. The CDR3 region has the DNA TGTGCCAGCAGCTTAGCTAGCGGGAGGGTCCGGTTCTTC.

The J gene is TRBJ2-7, the V gene TRBV7-3; 7 nucleotides align to TRBD1. V shed 0 bases and J 3 bases; nucleotides not matched to a gene: 2. Germline V gene sequence: CDR1 SGHTA, CDR2 FQGTGA. This CDR3 contains 14 residues. CDR3 region: CASSLTGQVYEQYF. CDR3 in DNA: TGTGCCAGCAGCTTAACCGGACAGGTCTACGAGCAGTACTTC.

The J gene is TRBJ1-5, the V gene TRBV2; 7 bases are a match to TRBD1. This CDR3 spans 15 amino acids. The trim removed 2 bases at V and 0 bases at J, leaving 1 base unmatched. CDR1 is SNHLY, CDR2 FYNNEI, per germline. In DNA, the CDR3 is TGTGCCAGCAGTGAAACAGGGGTTAGCAATCAGCCCCAGCATTTT. This encodes CASSETGVSNQPQHF.

The chain is built from TRBV7-6 and TRBJ2-7, with 7 bases fitting TRBD1. The CDR3 runs to 15 residues. V lost 5 bases to trimming and J lost 5 bases; unmatched junction nucleotides: 12. CDR1 and CDR2 from the germline V gene are SGHVS and FNYEAQ. This CDR3 reads CASSPQSNTGDEQYF. For the CDR3, the DNA is TGTGCCAGCAGCCCGCAATCGAATACAGGGGACGAGCAGTACTTC.

This rearrangement joins TRBV13 to TRBJ2-3; TRBD2 matches 14 bases. The V gene end was trimmed by 0 bases and the J gene end by 5 bases; junction bases not matched to a gene: 7. Germline loops: CDR1 PRHDT, CDR2 FYEKMQ (reference sequence). The CDR3 runs to 18 residues. CDR3 nucleotides: TGTGCCAGCAGCTTAGGCCAGACTAGCGGGAGGGCCAAAGATACGCAGTATTTT. Translated: CASSLGQTSGRAKDTQYF.

The CDR3 region is CASSPGSDRAAQYF. The CDR3 region has the DNA TGTGCCAGCAGTCCAGGCTCCGACAGGGCGGCCCAGTACTTC. V and J are TRBV28 and TRBJ2-5, with TRBD1 identical over 7 bases. CDR3 size: 14 residues. The germline CDR1 and CDR2 sequences are MDHEN and SYDVKM. With V trimmed by 5 bases and J by 9 bases, 12 bases remained unmatched.

This chain connects TRBV5-6 to TRBJ2-1; D possibly corresponds to TRBD2 (6 bases). Germline V gene lookup returns CDR1 SGHDT and CDR2 YYEEEE. The V and J ends lost 4 bases and 7 bases respectively, with 15 bases between them. CDR3 length equals 14 residues. CDR3 bases: TGTGCCAGCAGCGGCCCGGTTGGGGGGAATGAGCAGTTCTTC. Encoded protein: CASSGPVGGNEQFF.

This chain links TRBV9 with TRBJ2-7; 10 bases map to TRBD2. The V gene's germline CDR1 is SGDLS and CDR2 YYNGEE. The CDR3 runs to 15 residues. Losses at the gene ends were 0 bases for V and 6 bases for J; bases not matched to a gene: 6. CDR3 nucleotide sequence: TGTGCCAGCAGCGTAGCTAGCGGGAGCGCAAGCGAGCAGTACTTC. Translating gives CASSVASGSASEQYF.

The rearrangement uses TRBV10-3 and TRBJ1-5, with 8 bases identical to TRBD1. CDR1 is ENHRY, CDR2 SYGVKD, per germline. The V gene end was trimmed by 3 bases and the J gene end by 3 bases; junction bases not matched to a gene: 7. The length of the CDR3 is 16 residues. This chain's CDR3 is CAISDFDRGPNQPQHF. The CDR3 region has the DNA TGTGCCATCAGTGACTTCGACAGGGGCCCCAATCAGCCCCAGCATTTT.

This clone was observed a few times. V is TRBV18 and J is TRBJ2-3; 7 bases line up with TRBD2. Germline loops: CDR1 KGHSH, CDR2 LQKENI. The CDR3 sequence is 16 residues long. V gave up 3 bases and J gave up 2 bases; unmatched junction bases: 8. CDR3 amino acids: CASSPGLSVFTDTQYF. The DNA of the CDR3 is TGTGCCAGCTCACCGGGACTAAGTGTGTTCACAGATACGCAGTATTTT.

The V and J genes are TRBV15 and TRBJ1-6; 7 bases fit TRBD1. CDR3 length equals 15 residues. Losses at the gene ends were 9 bases for V and 6 bases for J; bases not matched to a gene: 11. CDR1 and CDR2 (germline): LNHNV, YYDKDF (reference sequence). The CDR3 nucleotides are TGTGCCACTAGAAACAGGGGAACAACTAATTCACCCCTCCACTTT. It specifies CATRNRGTTNSPLHF.

The chain is built from TRBV7-6 and TRBJ1-3, with TRBD1 as a possible D gene (6 bases). Germline V gene data show CDR1 as SGHVS and CDR2 as FNYEAQ. Trimming removed 2 bases at V and 0 bases at J, with 17 bases between. The CDR3 is 18 residues long. CDR3 sequence (DNA): TGTGCCAGCAGCTTACTGGCAGGGGATAGCCTCTCTGGAAACACCATATATTTT. Residues: CASSLLAGDSLSGNTIYF.

The CDR3 spells CASSPRTWETQYF. The CDR3 coding sequence is TGTGCCAGCAGCCCCCGGACATGGGAGACCCAGTACTTC. This chain connects TRBV14 to TRBJ2-5; D is perhaps TRBD1 (5 bases). V lost 4 bases, J lost 5 bases, and 11 bases lay in between. Germline loops: CDR1 SGHDN, CDR2 FVKESK. The CDR3 totals 13 residues.

The chain recombines TRBV7-6 with TRBJ1-3; D possibly corresponds to TRBD1 (6 bases). The CDR3 is 14 amino acids. Germline-derived CDR1 and CDR2 are SGHVS and FNYEAQ. V was clipped by 5 bases and J by 3 bases, with 11 bases between them. In nucleotides, the CDR3 is TGTGCCAGCAGCCCGGGGGGCATTGGAAACACCATATATTTT. It encodes CASSPGGIGNTIYF.

The rearrangement joins TRBV29-1 to TRBJ1-3; 8 bases match TRBD1. Looked up from germline, CDR1 is SQVTM and CDR2 is ANQGSEA. CDR3 length equals 11 residues. With V trimmed by 4 bases and J by 7 bases, 0 bases remained unmatched. This chain's CDR3 is CSVGTGNTIYF. CDR3 bases: TGCAGCGTTGGGACAGGGAACACCATATATTTT.

The V gene is TRBV12-3 or TRBV12-4, the J gene TRBJ2-7; D is unclear. Trimming took off 4 bases at V and 2 bases at J, with 9 bases between the two ends. This CDR3 spans 13 amino acids. The CDR3 region is CASSSTETYEQYF. CDR3 nucleotide sequence: TGTGCCAGCAGTTCAACAGAAACCTACGAGCAGTACTTC.

The chain recombines TRBV5-4 with TRBJ1-1; no reliable D call. V lost 4 bases, J lost 0 bases, and 16 bases lay in between. Germline V gives CDR1 SGHNT, CDR2 YYREEE (reference sequence). The CDR3 loop spans 16 amino acids. Here the CDR3 reads CASSRSSAGMNTEAFF. The CDR3 region has the DNA TGTGCCAGCAGCCGTTCATCGGCGGGGATGAACACTGAAGCTTTCTTT.

The V call is TRBV5-1, the J call TRBJ2-3, with 15 bases fitting TRBD2. V lost 4 bases and J lost 3; bases outside the gene matches: 3. The CDR3 is made up of 16 amino acids. The germline gives CDR1 SGHRS, CDR2 YFSETQ. The CDR3 protein is CASSPGTSGRTDTQYF. CDR3 nucleotides: TGCGCCAGCAGCCCCGGGACTAGCGGGAGGACAGATACGCAGTATTTT.

The CDR3 here is CASSLAGGSTQYF. The CDR3 nucleotides read TGTGCCAGCAGCCTCGCGGGGGGGAGTACGCAGTATTTT. This rearrangement joins TRBV14 to TRBJ2-3; 9 bases are a match to TRBD2. The CDR3 length is 13 residues. The V gene end was trimmed by 4 bases and the J gene end by 8 bases; junction bases not matched to a gene: 4. Germline assignment: CDR1 SGHDN and CDR2 FVKESK.

The rearrangement links TRBV18 to TRBJ2-5; D perhaps matches TRBD2 (5 bases). The CDR3 is 15 amino acids. Germline CDR1 and CDR2: KGHSH and LQKENI. Between the trimmed V and J ends, which lost 6 bases and 5 bases, there was a span of 19 bases. Here the CDR3 reads CASSYGVDGRETQYF. The CDR3 coding sequence is TGTGCCAGCTCTTACGGGGTAGACGGTCGGGAGACCCAGTACTTC.

V is TRBV23-1 and J is TRBJ2-3; D possibly corresponds to TRBD2 (6 bases). TRBV23-1 is given ORF status, its function remaining uncertain. This CDR3 has 15 amino acids. The germline V and J ends were trimmed by 0 bases and 1 base, with 8 bases remaining between them. Here the CDR3 DNA reads TGCGCCAGCAGTCAATCCAGGGAGGGCACAGATACGCAGTATTTT. It is translated as CASSQSREGTDTQYF.